This record covers a single TCR beta chain. What it recognizes is unknown. Data came from immunoSEQ multiplex PCR; TCRdb stores just in-frame clones and leaves some out. The sample shows 550,000 to 750,000 clones, roughly 95% of them seen only once. Germline values: CDR1 SEHNR, CDR2 FQNEAQ (reference sequence). Germline trimming cut 8 bases from V and 0 bases from J; bases unmatched to any gene: 5. This CDR3 comprises 14 residues. This entry comes from a study of shared clonotypes between healthy human individuals. As defined, naive CD8 cells were CD45RO-negative and positively selected for CCR7, with terminally differentiated effector memory CD45RA+ cells excluded. Study conclusions and caveats: In this cohort, only blood was sampled, and tissue repertoires likely differ. Although depth was large, rarefaction showed that sequencing of the sorted subsets was incomplete. Naive subsets generally had larger estimated richness than memory subsets. Sharing of clonotypes among donors was expected to vary with sequencing depth.

The rearrangement uses TRBV7-9 and TRBJ1-1; 8 positions agree with TRBD1. Sequencing was carried out using naive CD8+ T cells sorted from blood. The clonotype comes from a woman aged 25 to 39 in good health. The CDR3 DNA follows: TGTGCCAGCGACGGACAGGGACTGAACACTGAAGCTTTCTTT. Amino acid sequence: CASDGQGLNTEAFF.